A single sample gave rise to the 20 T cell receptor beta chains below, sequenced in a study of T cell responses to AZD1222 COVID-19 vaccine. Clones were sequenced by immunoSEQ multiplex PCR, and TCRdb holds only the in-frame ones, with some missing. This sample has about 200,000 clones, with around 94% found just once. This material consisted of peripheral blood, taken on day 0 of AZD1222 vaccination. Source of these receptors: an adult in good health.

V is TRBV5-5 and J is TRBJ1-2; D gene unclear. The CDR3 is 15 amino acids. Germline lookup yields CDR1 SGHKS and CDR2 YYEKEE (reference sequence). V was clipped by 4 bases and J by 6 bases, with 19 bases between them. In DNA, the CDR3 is TGTGCCAGCAGCGGCAACCTGTGGTCTGCGGATGGCTACACCTTC. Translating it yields CASSGNLWSADGYTF.

The CDR3, as DNA: TGTGCCAGCTTGCGCCGGGACATTGGGTTGGGCTATGGCTACACCTTC. This encodes CASLRRDIGLGYGYTF. This chain connects TRBV18 to TRBJ1-2, with D possibly TRBD1 on 6 matching bases. Deletions cut 7 bases from V and 4 bases from J, with 22 bases between. Germline values: CDR1 KGHSH, CDR2 LQKENI. This CDR3 contains 16 residues. Drawing the rest from reference TRBV18 and TRBJ1-2, the complete variable domain is NAGVMQNPRHLVRRRGQEARLRCSPMKGHSHVYWYRQLPEEGLKFMVYLQKENIIDESGMPKERFSAEFPKEGPSILRIQQVVRGDSAAYFCASLRRDIGLGYGYTFGSGTRLTVV.

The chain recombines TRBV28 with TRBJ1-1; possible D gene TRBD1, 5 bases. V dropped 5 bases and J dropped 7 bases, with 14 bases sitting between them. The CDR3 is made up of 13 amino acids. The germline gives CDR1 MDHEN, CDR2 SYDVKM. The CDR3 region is CASSRTQGIEAFF. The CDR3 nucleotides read TGTGCCAGCAGTCGCACTCAGGGAATTGAAGCTTTCTTT.

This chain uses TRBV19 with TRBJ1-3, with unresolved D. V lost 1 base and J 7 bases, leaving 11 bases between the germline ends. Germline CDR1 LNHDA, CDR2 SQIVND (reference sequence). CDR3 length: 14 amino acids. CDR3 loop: CASSIAASMNTIYF. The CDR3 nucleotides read TGTGCCAGTAGTATAGCGGCAAGCATGAACACCATATATTTT.

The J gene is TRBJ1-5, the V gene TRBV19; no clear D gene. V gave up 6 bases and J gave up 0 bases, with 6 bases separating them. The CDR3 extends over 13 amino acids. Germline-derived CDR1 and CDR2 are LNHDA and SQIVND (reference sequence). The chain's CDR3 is CASRYYSNQPQHF. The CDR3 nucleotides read TGTGCCAGTAGGTACTATAGCAATCAGCCCCAGCATTTT. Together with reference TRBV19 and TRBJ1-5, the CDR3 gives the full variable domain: DGGITQSPKYLFRKEGQNVTLSCEQNLNHDAMYWYRQDPGQGLRLIYYSQIVNDFQKGDIAEGYSVSREKKESFPLTVTSAQKNPTAFYLCASRYYSNQPQHFGDGTRLSIL.

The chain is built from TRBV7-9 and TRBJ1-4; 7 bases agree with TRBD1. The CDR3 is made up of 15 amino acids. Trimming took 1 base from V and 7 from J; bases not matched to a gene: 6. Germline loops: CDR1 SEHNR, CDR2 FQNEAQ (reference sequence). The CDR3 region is CASSLGAGGTEKLFF. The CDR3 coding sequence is TGTGCCAGCAGCTTAGGGGCAGGGGGTACTGAAAAACTGTTTTTT.

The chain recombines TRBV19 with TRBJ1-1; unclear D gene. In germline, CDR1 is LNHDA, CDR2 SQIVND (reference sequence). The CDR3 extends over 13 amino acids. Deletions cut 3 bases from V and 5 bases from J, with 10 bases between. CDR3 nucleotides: TGTGCCAGTAGTATCGGGAGGGAGACTGAAGCTTTCTTT. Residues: CASSIGRETEAFF.

CDR3 sequence (DNA): TGTGCCAGTAACGCCGGGAGCCTCCAAGAGACCCAGTACTTC. This codes for CASNAGSLQETQYF. The J gene is TRBJ2-5, the V gene TRBV19; a possible D gene is TRBD2 (6 bases). Per germline, CDR1 LNHDA and CDR2 SQIVND (reference sequence). The CDR3 is made up of 14 amino acids. Trimming left V 7 bases short and J 1 base short, with 13 bases between.

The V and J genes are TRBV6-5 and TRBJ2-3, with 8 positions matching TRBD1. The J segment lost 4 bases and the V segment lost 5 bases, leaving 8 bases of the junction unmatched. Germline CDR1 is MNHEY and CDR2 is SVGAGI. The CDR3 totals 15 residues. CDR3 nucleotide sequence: TGTGCCAGCAGTACCGGGACAGGTCACGCAGATACGCAGTATTTT. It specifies CASSTGTGHADTQYF.

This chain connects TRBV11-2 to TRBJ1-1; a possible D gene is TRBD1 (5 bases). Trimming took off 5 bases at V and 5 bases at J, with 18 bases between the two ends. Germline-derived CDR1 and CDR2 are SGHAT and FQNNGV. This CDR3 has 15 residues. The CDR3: CASSPTEGRGTEAFF. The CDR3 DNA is TGTGCCAGCAGCCCGACAGAAGGGAGGGGTACTGAAGCTTTCTTT.

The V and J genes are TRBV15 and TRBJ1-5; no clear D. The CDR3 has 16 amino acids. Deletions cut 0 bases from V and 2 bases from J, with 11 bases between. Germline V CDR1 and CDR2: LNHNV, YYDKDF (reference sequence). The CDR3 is CATSRDRGMGNQPQHF. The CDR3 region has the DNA TGTGCCACCAGCAGAGACCGAGGGATGGGCAATCAGCCCCAGCATTTT.

The CDR3 protein is CASSGGSSGNTIYF. The CDR3 region has the DNA TGTGCCAGCAGCGGGGGAAGCTCTGGAAACACCATATATTTT. The chain carries TRBV6-5 and TRBJ1-3; TRBD1 might be the D (5 bases). Germline values: CDR1 MNHEY, CDR2 SVGAGI. The CDR3 contains 14 residues. V was trimmed by 6 bases and J by 0 bases, leaving 9 bases between them.

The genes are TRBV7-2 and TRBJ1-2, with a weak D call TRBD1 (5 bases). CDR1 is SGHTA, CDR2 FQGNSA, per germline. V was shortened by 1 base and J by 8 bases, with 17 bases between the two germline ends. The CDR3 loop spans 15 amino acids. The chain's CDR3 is CASSLGGTPGKGYTF. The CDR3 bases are TGTGCCAGCAGCTTAGGGGGGACGCCGGGGAAAGGCTACACCTTC.

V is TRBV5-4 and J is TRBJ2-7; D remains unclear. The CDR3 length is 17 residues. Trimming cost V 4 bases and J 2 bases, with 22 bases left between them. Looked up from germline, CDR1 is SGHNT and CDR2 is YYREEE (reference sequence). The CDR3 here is CASSLPRGETTTYEQYF. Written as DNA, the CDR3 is TGTGCCAGCAGCCTACCCCGAGGAGAAACGACCACCTACGAGCAGTACTTC.

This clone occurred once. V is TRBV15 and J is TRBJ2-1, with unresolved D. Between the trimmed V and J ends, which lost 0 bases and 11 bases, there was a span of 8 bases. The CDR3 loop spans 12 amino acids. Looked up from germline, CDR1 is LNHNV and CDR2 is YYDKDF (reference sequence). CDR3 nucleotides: TGTGCCACCAGCAGAGATCAAGAAAAGCAGTTCTTC. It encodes CATSRDQEKQFF.

CDR3 sequence reads: CASSYGQGSNIQYF. For the CDR3, the DNA is TGTGCCAGCAGTTACGGACAGGGAAGTAACATTCAGTACTTC. The chain is built from TRBV6-6 and TRBJ2-4; 8 nucleotides line up with TRBD1. This CDR3 spans 14 amino acids. V trimming: 2 bases; J trimming: 7 bases; junction bases outside the gene matches: 4. Germline CDR1 is MNHNY and CDR2 is SVGAGI (reference sequence).

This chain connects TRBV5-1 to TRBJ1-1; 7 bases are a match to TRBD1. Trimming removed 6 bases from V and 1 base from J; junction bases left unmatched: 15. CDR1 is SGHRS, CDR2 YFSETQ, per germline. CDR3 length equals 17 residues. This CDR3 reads CASTLGGGGVWNTEAFF. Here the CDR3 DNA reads TGCGCCAGCACCCTTGGAGGAGGGGGCGTTTGGAACACTGAAGCTTTCTTT. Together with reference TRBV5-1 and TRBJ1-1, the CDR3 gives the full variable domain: KAGVTQTPRYLIKTRGQQVTLSCSPISGHRSVSWYQQTPGQGLQFLFEYFSETQRNKGNFPGRFSGRQFSNSRSEMNVSTLELGDSALYLCASTLGGGGVWNTEAFFGQGTRLTVV.

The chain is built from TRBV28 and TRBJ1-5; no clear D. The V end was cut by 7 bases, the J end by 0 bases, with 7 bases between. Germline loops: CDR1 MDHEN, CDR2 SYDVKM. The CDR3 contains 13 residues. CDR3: CASTVNSNQPQHF. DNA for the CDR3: TGTGCCAGCACCGTTAATAGCAATCAGCCCCAGCATTTT.

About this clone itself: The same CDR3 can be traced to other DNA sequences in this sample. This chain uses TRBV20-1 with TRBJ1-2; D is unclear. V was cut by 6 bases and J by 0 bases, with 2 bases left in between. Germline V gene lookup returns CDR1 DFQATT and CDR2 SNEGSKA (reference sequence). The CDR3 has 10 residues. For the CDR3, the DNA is TGCAGTGCCTCTAACTATGGCTACACCTTC. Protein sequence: CSASNYGYTF.

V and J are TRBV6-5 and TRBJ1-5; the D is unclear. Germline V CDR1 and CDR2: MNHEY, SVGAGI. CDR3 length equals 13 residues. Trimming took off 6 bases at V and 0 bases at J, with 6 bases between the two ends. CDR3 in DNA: TGTGCCAGCAGGACTTATAGCAATCAGCCCCAGCATTTT. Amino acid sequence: CASRTYSNQPQHF.